This T cell receptor (beta chain) was obtained from a study of vaccination and CD4 T cells after COVID-19. Remarks on this clonotype: Its antigen is currently unknown.

This sample's treatment: roughly 11-day PBMC culture with coronavirus spike peptide pools or control peptides (ViraFEST assay). Once obtained from cultured CD4+ T cells, the DNA was sequenced using the Oncomine TCR Beta short-read assay. MiXCR was run by TCRdb on the PCR reads, yielding one entry per CDR3 protein. Here the sample spans about 24,000 distinct CDR3 sequences, around 49% being singletons. CDR1 DFQATT and CDR2 SNEGSKA come from the germline V gene (reference sequence). V lost 1 base to trimming and J lost 8 bases, with 11 bases between them. This CDR3 contains 12 residues. Sequenced material: CD4+ T cells from blood, cultured in vitro. This sequence was found in a human donor who had recovered from COVID-19. The rearrangement joins TRBV20-1 to TRBJ1-1; D perhaps matches TRBD1 (6 bases). In DNA, the CDR3 is TGCAGTGCTAGAGTTACAGGGTGGGAAGCTTTCTTT. Amino acid sequence: CSARVTGWEAFF.